Below are 5 T cell receptor beta chains sequenced from a single sample in a study of cytomegalovirus exposure and HLA in healthy donors. PCR used 60 Vbeta primers and 13 Jbeta primers. Generated by immunoSEQ multiplex PCR, the TCRdb table keeps only in-frame clones and is missing some. The sample shows some 140,000 clones, approximately 61% of them seen only once. Sequencing input: PBMCs. The receptors originated from a human donor in good health.

The rearrangement uses TRBV28 and TRBJ2-7, with 10 bases matching TRBD2. This CDR3 comprises 17 residues. V shed 3 bases and J 4 bases; nucleotides not matched to a gene: 12. From germline, CDR1 is MDHEN and CDR2 SYDVKM. The CDR3 protein is CASSLGLAGAADYEQYF. DNA for the CDR3: TGTGCCAGCAGTTTGGGTCTAGCGGGAGCAGCCGATTACGAGCAGTACTTC.

The V and J genes are TRBV28 and TRBJ2-7; TRBD2 is a possible D gene (5 bases). The CDR3 totals 14 residues. Trimming cost V 3 bases and J 3 bases, with 12 bases left between them. Germline V CDR1 and CDR2: MDHEN, SYDVKM. In DNA, the CDR3 is TGTGCCAGCAGTTTTTGGGGAGCGCGCTACGAGCAGTACTTC. Encoded protein: CASSFWGARYEQYF.

The rearrangement joins TRBV18 to TRBJ1-5, with a tentative D call TRBD1 (5 bases). The length of the CDR3 is 15 residues. Deletions cut 0 bases from V and 4 bases from J, with 10 bases between. Germline CDR1 and CDR2: KGHSH and LQKENI. The CDR3 spells CASSPPGGLNQPQHF. The CDR3 region has the DNA TGTGCCAGCTCACCACCTGGGGGGTTGAATCAGCCCCAGCATTTT.

This clone came up once. Here the CDR3 reads CASRGGGWYNEQFF. Here the CDR3 DNA reads TGTGCCAGTAGGGGGGGAGGGTGGTACAATGAGCAGTTCTTC. The chain uses TRBV19 and TRBJ2-1; 7 bases agree with TRBD2. This CDR3 region has 14 residues. V trimming: 6 bases; J trimming: 4 bases; junction bases outside the gene matches: 6. Germline-derived CDR1 and CDR2 are LNHDA and SQIVND (reference sequence).

This chain links TRBV7-9 with TRBJ2-7, with a weak D call TRBD2 (5 bases). V lost 5 bases to trimming and J lost 6 bases, with 14 bases between them. This CDR3 spans 13 amino acids. Germline assignment: CDR1 SEHNR and CDR2 FQNEAQ (reference sequence). The CDR3 region is CASSPPLSGEQYF. The DNA for the CDR3 is TGTGCCAGCAGCCCCCCTCTAAGCGGCGAGCAGTACTTC.